The clone carrying this TCR beta chain appeared once. The antigen is unknown. The data derive from a study of OX40 agonist ivuxolimab in advanced cancers. Study-level information: Eligibility admitted prior anti-PD-1, anti-PD-L1 or anti-CTLA-4 therapy; around 41% had some. Whole-study results and caveats: CD8+ T cells averaged more expanded clones than CD4+.

The assay was immunoSEQ multiplex PCR, and TCRdb's table has in-frame clones only and misses some. The table has about 96,000 clones, roughly 88% seen once; the top ten hold around 1.5%. The CDR3 runs to 18 residues. Germline V gene lookup returns CDR1 SGHTA and CDR2 FQGNSA. The germline V and J ends were trimmed by 5 bases and 4 bases, with 24 bases remaining between them. The origin of this receptor is an adult with an advanced solid tumor such as melanoma, head and neck, liver or kidney cancer. The chain has TRBV7-2 and TRBJ2-1; the D gene is possibly TRBD2 (7 bases). The sequenced sample was CD4+ or CD8+ T cells sorted from blood, obtained in a trial of the OX40 agonist ivuxolimab. The CDR3: CASSPPWGGQLHYNEQFF. CDR3 nucleotide sequence: TGTGCCAGCAGCCCCCCGTGGGGGGGCCAGCTTCATTACAATGAGCAGTTCTTC.